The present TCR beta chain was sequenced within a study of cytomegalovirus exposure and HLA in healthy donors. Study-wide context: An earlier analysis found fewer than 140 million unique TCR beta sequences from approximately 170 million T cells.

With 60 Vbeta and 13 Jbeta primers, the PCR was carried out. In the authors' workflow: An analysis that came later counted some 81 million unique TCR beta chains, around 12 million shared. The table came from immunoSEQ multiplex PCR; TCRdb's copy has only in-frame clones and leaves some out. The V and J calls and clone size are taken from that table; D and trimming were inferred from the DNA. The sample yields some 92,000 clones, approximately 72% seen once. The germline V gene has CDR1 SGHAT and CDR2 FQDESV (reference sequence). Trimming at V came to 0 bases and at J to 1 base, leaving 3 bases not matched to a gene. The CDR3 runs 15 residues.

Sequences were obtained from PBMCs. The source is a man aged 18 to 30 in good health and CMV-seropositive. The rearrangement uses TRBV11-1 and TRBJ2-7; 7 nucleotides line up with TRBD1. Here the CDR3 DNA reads TGTGCCAGCAGCTTAGCAGGGGGCCAGTCCTACGAGCAGTACTTC. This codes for CASSLAGGQSYEQYF.